The source of this TCR beta chain is a study of Graves' ophthalmopathy and Graves' hyperthyroidism. Investigators amplified TCR beta CDR3 regions from RNA transcripts. HTBI-primed RT-PCR formed the first round, and a multiplex PCR formed the second. One entry per CDR3 protein, called by TCRdb with MiXCR from the multiplex PCR reads. The data show approximately 640,000 distinct CDR3 sequences, with under 50% seen just once and over 2.5% held by the top ten. Study-wide results and limits: Cross-validated, the 13-signature model showed 87.88%/81.08% sensitivity/specificity, and 80%/75% in the test set.

This CDR3 spans 15 amino acids. Germline V lookup: CDR1 SGHKS, CDR2 YYEKEE (reference sequence). Trimming took 0 bases from V and 7 from J, leaving 14 bases between them. A word on this clonotype: Antigen specificity is unknown.

Sequenced input: peripheral blood. The chain carries TRBV5-5 and TRBJ1-5; tentatively, D is TRBD1 (6 bases). This sequence originates from an adult man with Graves' ophthalmopathy. CDR3 amino acids: CASSLEWGGGQPQHF. The CDR3 DNA follows: TGTGCCAGCAGCTTGGAATGGGGGGGGGGCCAGCCCCAGCATTTT.